These 19 T cell receptor beta chains originate from one sample sequenced in a study of shared T cell receptors in the human thymus. Here immunoSEQ multiplex PCR was the method, and the copy in TCRdb shows in-frame clones only, minus some. The sample carries about 610,000 clones, roughly 90% recorded once. Another study also made use of these data, one on human thymus T cells.

The sequenced sample was thymocytes. These TCRs come from a boy younger than two with a congenital heart defect.

Note on this clone: A junction end diverges from the germline sequence, so it may reflect a read error. This chain joins TRBV4-3 and TRBJ2-3, with D tentatively TRBD2 (6 bases). Per the germline V gene, CDR1 is LGHNA and CDR2 is YSLEER. This CDR3 region has 18 residues. This chain's CDR3 is CASSQEGSRSTSTDTQYF. CDR3 coding DNA: TGCGCCAGCAGCCAAGAGGGGTCCCGGAGCACTAGCACAGATACGCAATATTTT.

The chain has TRBV7-9 and TRBJ2-3; perhaps TRBD1 as D (5 bases). V was pared by 5 bases and J by 1 base, with 10 bases between. Germline V gene data show CDR1 as SEHNR and CDR2 as FQNEAQ (reference sequence). CDR3 length: 14 residues. The CDR3 region is CASSPSRGTDTQYF. In DNA, the CDR3 is TGTGCCAGCAGCCCCAGCAGGGGCACAGATACGCAGTATTTT.

The chain uses TRBV7-2 and TRBJ1-1; 7 bases map to TRBD1. V lost 3 bases, J lost 3 bases, and 13 bases stayed unmatched. Germline CDR1 is SGHTA and CDR2 is FQGNSA. The CDR3 spans 17 residues. The CDR3 DNA sequence: TGTGCCAGCAGCTTCGAGGGGGCAACCCCCGTCCACACTGAAGCTTTCTTT. Translation: CASSFEGATPVHTEAFF.

The chain links TRBV7-9 to TRBJ2-2; 7 nucleotides align to TRBD1. This CDR3 is 17 amino acids long. The V and J ends lost 0 bases and 0 bases, in that order; junction bases with no gene match: 4. CDR1 SEHNR and CDR2 FQNEAQ come from the germline V gene (reference sequence). The CDR3 bases are TGTGCCAGCAGCTTAGCTGGGGACAGCTCGAACACCGGGGAGCTGTTTTTT. It yields the protein CASSLAGDSSNTGELFF.

The rearrangement joins TRBV9 to TRBJ2-1; 10 nucleotides match TRBD1. Germline-derived CDR1 and CDR2 are SGDLS and YYNGEE. The CDR3 is made up of 15 amino acids. J lost 9 bases, V lost 0 bases, and 6 bases had no gene match. The CDR3 region is CASSVADRGRSEQFF. CDR3 nucleotides: TGTGCCAGCAGCGTAGCCGACAGGGGGCGCAGTGAGCAGTTCTTC.

J is TRBJ2-7 and V is TRBV7-9; D is unclear. The CDR3 is 18 residues long. Trimming took 2 bases from V and 3 from J, leaving 23 bases between them. Germline V CDR1 and CDR2: SEHNR, FQNEAQ (reference sequence). In nucleotides, the CDR3 is TGTGCCAGCAGCTTAAGTTGTGGGTCCTTCCCTGCGGACTACGAGCAGTACTTC. Residues: CASSLSCGSFPADYEQYF.

This clone was counted only a few times. The chain couples TRBV28 to TRBJ2-7; the match to TRBD1 covers 9 bases. V shed 3 bases and J 8 bases; nucleotides not matched to a gene: 17. Germline V CDR1 and CDR2: MDHEN, SYDVKM. The CDR3 length is 17 residues. The DNA of the CDR3 is TGTGCCAGCAGTTTCCCCCGTGGGGACAGGGTGCCCCACCAGCAGTACTTC. It yields the protein CASSFPRGDRVPHQQYF. Using reference TRBV28 and TRBJ2-7 for the parts outside the CDR3, the full variable domain is DVKVTQSSRYLVKRTGEKVFLECVQDMDHENMFWYRQDPGLGLRLIYFSYDVKMKEKGDIPEGYSVSREKKERFSLILESASTNQTSMYLCASSFPRGDRVPHQQYFGPGTRLTVT.

The V call is TRBV7-9, the J call TRBJ2-5, with TRBD2 identical over 14 bases. CDR3 size: 18 residues. With 5 bases clipped from V and 6 bases from J, the junction kept 14 bases outside the gene matches. CDR1 and CDR2 (germline): SEHNR, FQNEAQ (reference sequence). CDR3 bases: TGTGCCAGCAGCACCAATTGGACTAGCGGGAGGCTCCGGAAGACCCAGTACTTC. Translation gives CASSTNWTSGRLRKTQYF.

The rearrangement links TRBV5-5 to TRBJ1-1; D call uncertain. CDR3 size: 15 residues. Trimming removed 4 bases at V and 0 bases at J, with 13 bases between. Germline V gives CDR1 SGHKS, CDR2 YYEKEE (reference sequence). As DNA, the CDR3 is TGTGCCAGCAGCGCCGGGTCCCACATGAACACTGAAGCTTTCTTT. Translated: CASSAGSHMNTEAFF.

The rearrangement links TRBV6-1 to TRBJ2-1; 8 bases line up with TRBD2. The CDR3 consists of 19 residues. Germline CDR1 MNHNS, CDR2 SASEGT. J was trimmed by 5 bases and V by 1 base; bases with no gene match: 16. The DNA for the CDR3 is TGTGCCAGCAGTGAAGGTCCGGGACTAGTCGCCCCCCTCCACAATGAGCAGTTCTTC. This gives the protein CASSEGPGLVAPLHNEQFF.

The chain is built from TRBV6-1 and TRBJ2-7; 8 bases line up with TRBD1. The ends lost 8 bases at V and 3 bases at J; junction bases unmatched: 3. The CDR3 has 12 residues. Germline CDR1 MNHNS, CDR2 SASEGT. For the CDR3, the DNA is TGTGCCAGCGGGACAGGCTTCTACGAGCAGTACTTC. Residues: CASGTGFYEQYF.

The V and J genes are TRBV11-1 and TRBJ1-1; 7 bases match TRBD1. The CDR3 sequence is 17 residues long. J lost 11 bases, V lost 5 bases, and 23 bases had no gene match. CDR1 and CDR2 (germline): SGHAT, FQDESV (reference sequence). The CDR3 reads CASSRVRDSRIEAEAFF. DNA for the CDR3: TGTGCCAGCAGCCGGGTACGGGACAGTCGGATTGAGGCGGAGGCTTTCTTT.

The chain uses TRBV4-3 and TRBJ1-4; 7 bases align to TRBD1. Germline-derived CDR1 and CDR2 are LGHNA and YSLEER. The CDR3 has 17 amino acids. The V gene end was trimmed by 1 base and the J gene end by 6 bases; junction bases not matched to a gene: 11. This CDR3 is CASSQAPTGQVYEKLFF. The CDR3, as DNA: TGCGCCAGCAGCCAAGCCCCCACCGGACAGGTCTATGAAAAACTGTTTTTT.

This CDR3 reads CASSRGGGREGRWYEQYF. For the CDR3, the DNA is TGTGCCAGCAGCCGGGGGGGTGGTCGGGAGGGCCGGTGGTACGAGCAGTACTTC. The rearrangement joins TRBV7-2 to TRBJ2-7; 8 bases align to TRBD2. This CDR3 is built from 18 residues. V was pared by 5 bases and J by 4 bases, with 19 bases of the junction left unmatched. Germline V gene data show CDR1 as SGHTA and CDR2 as FQGNSA.

J is TRBJ2-1 and V is TRBV19; D may be TRBD2 (6 bases). The CDR3 totals 15 residues. Between the trimmed V and J ends, which lost 3 bases and 4 bases, there was a span of 13 bases. The V gene's germline CDR1 is LNHDA and CDR2 SQIVND (reference sequence). CDR3 bases: TGTGCCAGTAGTATTACCCGGGAGAATTACAATGAGCAGTTCTTC. Translation: CASSITRENYNEQFF.

The chain links TRBV30 to TRBJ1-4; 9 positions agree with TRBD1. Germline V gene sequence: CDR1 GTSNPN, CDR2 SVGIG (reference sequence). This CDR3 region has 18 residues. Trimming at V came to 4 bases and at J to 0 bases, leaving 12 bases not matched to a gene. The chain's CDR3 is CAWTSGTGTIATNEKLFF. The CDR3 DNA sequence: TGTGCCTGGACCTCCGGGACAGGGACTATTGCAACTAATGAAAAACTGTTTTTT. Full variable domain (rest looked up from reference TRBV30 and TRBJ1-4): SQTIHQWPATLVQPVGSPLSLECTVEGTSNPNLYWYRQAAGRGLQLLFYSVGIGQISSEVPQNLSASRPQDRQFILSSKKLLLSDSGFYLCAWTSGTGTIATNEKLFFGSGTQLSVL.

V is TRBV5-4 and J is TRBJ2-3; 9 bases align to TRBD2. Germline V gives CDR1 SGHNT, CDR2 YYREEE (reference sequence). This CDR3 has 17 residues. V was pared by 3 bases and J by 6 bases, with 14 bases of the junction left unmatched. The CDR3 DNA reads TGTGCCAGCAGCTCCGGACCACTAGCGGGCTGGGGGGATACGCAGTATTTT. As protein: CASSSGPLAGWGDTQYF. Full variable domain (remainder filled in from reference TRBV5-4 and TRBJ2-3): ETGVTQSPTHLIKTRGQQVTLRCSSQSGHNTVSWYQQALGQGPQFIFQYYREEENGRGNFPPRFSGLQFPNYSSELNVNALELDDSALYLCASSSGPLAGWGDTQYFGPGTRLTVL.

The genes are TRBV12-2 and TRBJ2-7; no check of the table's D call, TRBD2, against the DNA was made. TRBV12-2 is designated a pseudogene. The CDR3 extends over 17 amino acids. The CDR3 loop is CASRLAARGTGEYEQYF. Here the CDR3 DNA reads TGTGCAAGTCGCTTAGCGGCGAGAGGCACTGGGGAGTACGAGCAGTACTTC.

The rearrangement joins TRBV7-2 to TRBJ1-5; 7 bases agree with TRBD1. Germline assignment: CDR1 SGHTA and CDR2 FQGNSA. CDR3 size: 14 residues. V lost 5 bases, J lost 5 bases, and 6 bases stayed unmatched. CDR3 sequence (DNA): TGTGCCAGCAGCCCCGGGACAGCCGATCAGCCCCAGCATTTT. This encodes CASSPGTADQPQHF. The whole variable domain, filled in from reference TRBV7-2 and TRBJ1-5, reads GAGVSQSPSNKVTEKGKDVELRCDPISGHTALYWYRQSLGQGLEFLIYFQGNSAPDKSGLPSDRFSAERTGGSVSTLTIQRTQQEDSAVYLCASSPGTADQPQHFGDGTRLSIL.